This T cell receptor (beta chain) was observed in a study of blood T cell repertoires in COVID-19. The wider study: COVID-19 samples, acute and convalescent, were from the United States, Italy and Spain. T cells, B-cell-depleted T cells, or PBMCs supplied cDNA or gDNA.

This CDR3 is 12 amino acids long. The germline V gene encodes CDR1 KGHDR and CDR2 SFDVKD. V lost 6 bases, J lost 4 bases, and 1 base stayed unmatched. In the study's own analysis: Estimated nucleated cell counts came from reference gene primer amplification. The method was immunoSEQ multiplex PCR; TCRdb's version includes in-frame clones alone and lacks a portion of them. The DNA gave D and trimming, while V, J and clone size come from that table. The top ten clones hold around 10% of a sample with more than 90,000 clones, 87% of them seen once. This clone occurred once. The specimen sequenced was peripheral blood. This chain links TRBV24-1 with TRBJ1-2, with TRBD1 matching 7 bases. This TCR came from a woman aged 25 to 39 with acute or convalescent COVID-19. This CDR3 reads CATSWDSYGYTF. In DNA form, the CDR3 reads TGTGCCACCAGTTGGGACAGCTATGGCTACACCTTC.